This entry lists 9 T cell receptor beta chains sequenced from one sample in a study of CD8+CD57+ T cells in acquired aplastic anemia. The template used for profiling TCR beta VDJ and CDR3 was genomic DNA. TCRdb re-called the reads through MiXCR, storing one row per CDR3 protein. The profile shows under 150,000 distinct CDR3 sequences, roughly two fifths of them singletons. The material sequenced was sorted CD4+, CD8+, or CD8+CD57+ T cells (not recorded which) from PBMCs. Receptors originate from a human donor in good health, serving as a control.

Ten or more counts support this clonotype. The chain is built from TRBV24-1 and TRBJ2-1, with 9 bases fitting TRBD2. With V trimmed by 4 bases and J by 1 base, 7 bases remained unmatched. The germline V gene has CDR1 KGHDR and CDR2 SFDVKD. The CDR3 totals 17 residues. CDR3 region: CATSDSSGISSYNEQFF. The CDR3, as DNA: TGTGCCACCAGTGACTCTAGCGGGATTAGTTCCTACAATGAGCAGTTCTTC.

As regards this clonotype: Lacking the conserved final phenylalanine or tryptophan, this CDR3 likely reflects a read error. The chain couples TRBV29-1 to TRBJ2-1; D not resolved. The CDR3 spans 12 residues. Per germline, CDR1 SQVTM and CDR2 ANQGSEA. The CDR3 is CRSTRSYNEQFL. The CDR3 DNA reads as TGCAGGTCCACTCGCTCCTACAATGAGCAGTTCCTC.

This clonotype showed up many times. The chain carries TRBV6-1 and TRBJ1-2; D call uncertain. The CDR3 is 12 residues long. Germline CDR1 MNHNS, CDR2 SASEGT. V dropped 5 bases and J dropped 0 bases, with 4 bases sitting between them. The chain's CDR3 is CASSLTNYGYTF. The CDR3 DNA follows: TGTGCCAGCAGTCTTACTAACTATGGCTACACCTTC.

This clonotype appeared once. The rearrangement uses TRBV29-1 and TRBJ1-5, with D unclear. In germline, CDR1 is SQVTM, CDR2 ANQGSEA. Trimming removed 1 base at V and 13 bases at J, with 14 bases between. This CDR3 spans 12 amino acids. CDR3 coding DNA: TGCAGCGTTGAAGCCCGTGCCTCGGGACAGCATTTT. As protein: CSVEARASGQHF.

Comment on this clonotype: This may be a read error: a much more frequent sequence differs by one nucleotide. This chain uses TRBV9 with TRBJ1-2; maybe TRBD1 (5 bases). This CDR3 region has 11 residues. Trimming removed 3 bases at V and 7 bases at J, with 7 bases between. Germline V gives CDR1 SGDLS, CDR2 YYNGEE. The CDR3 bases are TGTGCCAGCAGCGCGGGGGGTGGCTACACCTTC. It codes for CASSAGGGYTF.

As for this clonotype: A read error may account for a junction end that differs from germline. The CDR3 spells CTSSSGSNYEQYF. CDR3 nucleotides: TGTACCAGCAGCTCCGGATCAAACTACGAGCAGTACTTC. The gene calls are TRBV7-7 and TRBJ2-7; D not resolved. The CDR3 is 13 amino acids. The germline V gene encodes CDR1 SSHAT and CDR2 FNYEAQ (reference sequence).

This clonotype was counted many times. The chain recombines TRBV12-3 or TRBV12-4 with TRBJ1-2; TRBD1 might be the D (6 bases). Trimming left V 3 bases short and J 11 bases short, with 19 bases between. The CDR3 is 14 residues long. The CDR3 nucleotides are TGTGCCAGCAGTTTCTGGGGGGGGCTAATGAGATACACCTTC. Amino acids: CASSFWGGLMRYTF.

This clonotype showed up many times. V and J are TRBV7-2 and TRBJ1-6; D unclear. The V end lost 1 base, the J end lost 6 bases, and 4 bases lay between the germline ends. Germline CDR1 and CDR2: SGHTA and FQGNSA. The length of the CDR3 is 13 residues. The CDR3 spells CASSLEVNSPLHF. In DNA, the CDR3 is TGTGCCAGCAGCTTAGAGGTTAATTCACCCCTCCACTTT. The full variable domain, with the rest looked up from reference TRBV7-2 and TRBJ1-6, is GAGVSQSPSNKVTEKGKDVELRCDPISGHTALYWYRQSLGQGLEFLIYFQGNSAPDKSGLPSDRFSAERTGGSVSTLTIQRTQQEDSAVYLCASSLEVNSPLHFGNGTRLTVT.

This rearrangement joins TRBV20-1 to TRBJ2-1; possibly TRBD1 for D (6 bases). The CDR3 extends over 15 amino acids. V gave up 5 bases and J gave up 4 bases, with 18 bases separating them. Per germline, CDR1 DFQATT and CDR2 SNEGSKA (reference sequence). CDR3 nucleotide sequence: TGCAGTGCTGACATCCCCGGGACACCATACAATGAGCAGTTCTTC. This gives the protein CSADIPGTPYNEQFF.